A single sample gave rise to the 25 T cell receptor beta chains below, sequenced in a study of blood T cell repertoires in COVID-19. Produced via immunoSEQ multiplex PCR; TCRdb's table is partial and in-frame only. The data contain more than 45,000 clones, around 90% of them singletons. The sample taken for sequencing was peripheral blood. The receptor source for this set is a man between 65 and 79 years old with active COVID-19.

Only a few counts were recorded for this clone. The chain couples TRBV3-1 (or the pseudogene TRBV3-2) to TRBJ1-6; unclear D gene. Trimming took off 0 bases at V and 4 bases at J, with 4 bases between the two ends. The CDR3 sequence is 14 residues long. Germline values: CDR1 LGHDT, CDR2 YNNKEL (reference sequence). The CDR3 spells CASSQDEYNSPLHF. The CDR3 DNA reads TGTGCCAGCAGCCAAGATGAGTATAATTCACCCCTCCACTTT.

The chain employs TRBV3-1 (or the pseudogene TRBV3-2) and TRBJ1-2; D is unresolved. V lost 0 bases, J lost 4 bases, and 18 bases lay in between. The CDR3 sequence is 17 residues long. Looked up from germline, CDR1 is LGHDT and CDR2 is YNNKEL (reference sequence). The CDR3 coding sequence is TGTGCCAGCAGCCAAGATTGGCGGGCGGGCCCATCCTATGGCTACACCTTC. This translates into CASSQDWRAGPSYGYTF.

The rearrangement links TRBV30 to TRBJ1-2; 7 positions agree with TRBD1. J gave up 2 bases and V 8 bases, and 2 bases lay outside the gene matches. CDR1 and CDR2 from the germline V gene are GTSNPN and SVGIG (reference sequence). The CDR3 runs to 11 residues. The chain's CDR3 is CAGGQNYGYTF. In nucleotides, the CDR3 is TGTGCCGGGGGACAGAACTATGGCTACACCTTC.

This sequence joins TRBV4-1 and TRBJ2-1; 9 nucleotides align to TRBD1. Losses at the gene ends were 5 bases for V and 6 bases for J; bases not matched to a gene: 11. CDR3 size: 16 residues. Germline V gene sequence: CDR1 MGHRA, CDR2 YSYEKL. CDR3 nucleotides: TGCGCCAGCAGCAACCGGGACAGGGACATTCGCAATGAGCAGTTCTTC. This encodes CASSNRDRDIRNEQFF.

The chain joins TRBV7-8 to TRBJ2-7; 8 bases map to TRBD1. Germline V lookup: CDR1 SGHVS, CDR2 FQNEAQ. The CDR3 spans 14 residues. V lost 5 bases and J lost 3; bases outside the gene matches: 6. In nucleotides, the CDR3 is TGTGCCAGCAGCCACGGGACAGGTGGCTACGAGCAGTACTTC. It yields the protein CASSHGTGGYEQYF.

This chain links TRBV2 with TRBJ2-3; the match to TRBD2 covers 9 bases. Germline V gene lookup returns CDR1 SNHLY and CDR2 FYNNEI. The CDR3 spans 17 residues. Trimming took 9 bases from V and 8 from J; bases not matched to a gene: 21. The CDR3 region is CASSPGRASGAGGTQYF. DNA for the CDR3: TGTGCCAGTAGCCCCGGGAGGGCTAGCGGGGCTGGGGGTACGCAGTATTTT.

The chain recombines TRBV5-1 with TRBJ2-7, with 9 bases that match TRBD2. The CDR3 has 17 amino acids. The J segment lost 2 bases and the V segment lost 4 bases, leaving 13 bases of the junction unmatched. Germline V gene lookup returns CDR1 SGHRS and CDR2 YFSETQ. The CDR3 loop is CASSLGLGSGGAYEQYF. The CDR3 DNA reads as TGCGCCAGCAGCCTGGGACTTGGTAGCGGGGGAGCCTACGAGCAGTACTTC.

The gene calls are TRBV6-6 and TRBJ2-7; 7 bases map to TRBD2. V dropped 6 bases and J dropped 3; count of bases not matched to a gene: 8. The CDR3 contains 14 residues. From germline, CDR1 is MNHNY and CDR2 SVGAGI (reference sequence). CDR3 in amino acids: CASSRGGVHYEQYF. For the CDR3, the DNA is TGTGCCAGCAGCCGTGGGGGGGTCCACTACGAGCAGTACTTC.

The chain couples TRBV5-1 to TRBJ2-7; D may be TRBD1 (6 bases). The CDR3 runs to 12 residues. Germline V CDR1 and CDR2: SGHRS, YFSETQ. V was trimmed by 0 bases and J by 11 bases, leaving 12 bases between them. As DNA, the CDR3 is TGCGCCAGCAGCTTGGTCTCAGGGGCCGAGTACTTC. Amino acid sequence: CASSLVSGAEYF. Together with reference TRBV5-1 and TRBJ2-7, the CDR3 gives the full variable domain: KAGVTQTPRYLIKTRGQQVTLSCSPISGHRSVSWYQQTPGQGLQFLFEYFSETQRNKGNFPGRFSGRQFSNSRSEMNVSTLELGDSALYLCASSLVSGAEYFGPGTRLTVT.

This clone came up a few times. This chain uses TRBV19 with TRBJ1-5; 9 nucleotides agree with TRBD1. Germline CDR1 LNHDA, CDR2 SQIVND (reference sequence). Trimming took 2 bases from V and 11 from J; bases not matched to a gene: 16. The CDR3 length is 17 residues. CDR3 region: CASSISPTGGFPRAQHF. DNA of the CDR3: TGTGCCAGTAGTATATCGCCGACAGGGGGGTTCCCCAGGGCCCAGCATTTT.

The V call is TRBV7-9, the J call TRBJ2-6; the D gene is possibly TRBD1 (5 bases). Germline loops: CDR1 SEHNR, CDR2 FQNEAQ (reference sequence). CDR3 length: 17 amino acids. Deletions cut 6 bases from V and 0 bases from J, with 15 bases between. DNA for the CDR3: TGTGCCAGCAGGAAAGGTCAGGGAAGCTCTGGGGCCAACGTCCTGACTTTC. Its translation: CASRKGQGSSGANVLTF.

The sample holds one count of this clone. The rearrangement joins TRBV30 to TRBJ1-4; the D gene is possibly TRBD1 (6 bases). The length of the CDR3 is 15 residues. Germline V lookup: CDR1 GTSNPN, CDR2 SVGIG (reference sequence). The V and J ends lost 0 bases and 4 bases respectively, with 12 bases between them. CDR3 loop: CAWSVRGTYNEKLFF. The DNA of the CDR3 is TGTGCCTGGAGTGTAAGGGGGACGTATAATGAAAAACTGTTTTTT.

The chain combines TRBV3-1 (or the pseudogene TRBV3-2) with TRBJ2-7; no definite D call. Between the trimmed V and J ends, which lost 3 bases and 6 bases, there was a span of 12 bases. CDR1 LGHDT and CDR2 YNNKEL come from the germline V gene (reference sequence). The CDR3 has 13 amino acids. CDR3 in amino acids: CASSHLRSVEQYF. The DNA for the CDR3 is TGTGCCAGCAGCCACCTCAGGTCTGTCGAGCAGTACTTC.

The chain joins TRBV7-2 to TRBJ1-6; D possibly corresponds to TRBD1 (6 bases). In germline, CDR1 is SGHTA, CDR2 FQGNSA. Trimming shortened V by 4 bases and J by 8 bases, and 12 bases separated the two germline ends. There are 14 residues in the CDR3. The chain's CDR3 is CASSSWTEDSPLHF. The CDR3 DNA reads TGTGCCAGCAGCTCGTGGACAGAGGATTCACCCCTCCACTTT.

V is TRBV10-3 and J is TRBJ2-1; TRBD2 might be the D (5 bases). From germline, CDR1 is ENHRY and CDR2 SYGVKD. There are 11 residues in the CDR3. The ends were cut back, 11 bases at V and 9 bases at J, with 14 bases in the middle. The CDR3 spells CALGGPLEQFF. The CDR3 DNA reads as TGTGCCCTCGGCGGGCCCCTTGAGCAGTTCTTC.

V is TRBV3-1 (or the pseudogene TRBV3-2) and J is TRBJ2-2; D is unresolved. V was shortened by 0 bases and J by 0 bases, with 11 bases between the two germline ends. This CDR3 comprises 17 residues. Germline V lookup: CDR1 LGHDT, CDR2 YNNKEL (reference sequence). The CDR3 loop reads CASSQESIGSNTGELFF. The CDR3 coding sequence is TGTGCCAGCAGCCAAGAAAGCATCGGGTCGAACACCGGGGAGCTGTTTTTT.

This clone has a single count. The V gene is TRBV28, the J gene TRBJ1-2; D perhaps matches TRBD1 (5 bases). Per the germline V gene, CDR1 is MDHEN and CDR2 is SYDVKM. The CDR3 spans 16 residues. Trimming took off 3 bases at V and 4 bases at J, with 18 bases between the two ends. CDR3 coding DNA: TGTGCCAGCAGTTTTGGAGGGGCCCGGGCTGGCTATGGCTACACCTTC. It specifies CASSFGGARAGYGYTF.

This clone was found once. The gene calls are TRBV28 and TRBJ2-7, with D perhaps TRBD2 (5 bases). V shed 5 bases and J shed 4 bases, with 15 bases lying between them. The CDR3 totals 14 residues. Germline CDR1 and CDR2: MDHEN and SYDVKM. CDR3 DNA: TGTGCCAGCAGTCCCCCCGGACTCGGATACGAGCAGTACTTC. Protein sequence: CASSPPGLGYEQYF.

This chain links TRBV7-6 with TRBJ1-1; 8 bases agree with TRBD1. CDR3 length: 15 residues. J gave up 4 bases and V 1 base, and 5 bases lay outside the gene matches. Germline V CDR1 and CDR2: SGHVS, FNYEAQ. Written as DNA, the CDR3 is TGTGCCAGCAGCTTAGAGACAGGGGCTTTCACTGAAGCTTTCTTT. Its translation: CASSLETGAFTEAFF. Full variable domain (outside the CDR3, taken from reference TRBV7-6 and TRBJ1-1): GAGVSQSPRYKVTKRGQDVALRCDPISGHVSLYWYRQALGQGPEFLTYFNYEAQQDKSGLPNDRFSAERPEGSISTLTIQRTEQRDSAMYRCASSLETGAFTEAFFGQGTRLTVV.

This chain connects TRBV5-1 to TRBJ2-7; D gene unclear. The germline V gene encodes CDR1 SGHRS and CDR2 YFSETQ. V lost 0 bases, J lost 4 bases, and 14 bases lay in between. The CDR3 loop spans 15 amino acids. The CDR3 protein is CASSLAYGQAYEQYF. CDR3 in DNA: TGCGCCAGCAGCTTGGCCTATGGGCAGGCTTACGAGCAGTACTTC.

The gene calls are TRBV5-4 and TRBJ2-3; perhaps TRBD1 as D (5 bases). CDR1 SGHNT and CDR2 YYREEE come from the germline V gene (reference sequence). V was cut by 0 bases and J by 4 bases, with 6 bases left in between. CDR3 length equals 13 residues. This CDR3 reads CASSLGQSDTQYF. In DNA, the CDR3 is TGTGCCAGCAGCTTGGGACAGTCAGATACGCAGTATTTT.

V and J are TRBV28 and TRBJ2-3; 12 bases map to TRBD2. CDR1 and CDR2 (germline): MDHEN, SYDVKM. J lost 0 bases, V lost 3 bases, and 4 bases had no gene match. The CDR3 runs 17 residues. The CDR3 sequence: CASSLFGLAGSTDTQYF. DNA for the CDR3: TGTGCCAGCAGTTTGTTTGGACTAGCGGGGAGCACAGATACGCAGTATTTT.

The chain couples TRBV15 to TRBJ1-1; D possibly corresponds to TRBD1 (5 bases). V was trimmed by 3 bases and J by 0 bases, leaving 11 bases between them. Germline values: CDR1 LNHNV, CDR2 YYDKDF (reference sequence). This CDR3 is 15 amino acids long. The CDR3 spells CATSRGGSMNTEAFF. The CDR3 DNA reads TGTGCCACCAGCAGGGGGGGAAGCATGAACACTGAAGCTTTCTTT.

The rearrangement uses TRBV11-2 and TRBJ1-5; D possibly corresponds to TRBD1 (5 bases). Per the germline V gene, CDR1 is SGHAT and CDR2 is FQNNGV. Trimming took off 3 bases at V and 1 base at J, with 7 bases between the two ends. This CDR3 region has 14 residues. The CDR3 loop is CASSFRGSNQPQHF. In DNA form, the CDR3 reads TGTGCCAGCAGCTTTCGGGGGAGCAATCAGCCCCAGCATTTT.

CDR3 sequence reads: CASSAATGEYGYTF. The CDR3 region has the DNA TGCGCCAGCAGTGCCGCGACAGGGGAATATGGCTACACCTTC. The chain employs TRBV10-2 and TRBJ1-2; 8 bases match TRBD1. The germline V gene has CDR1 WSHSY and CDR2 SAAADI. V lost 4 bases and J lost 5; bases outside the gene matches: 6. CDR3 length: 14 residues.